This is a list of T cell receptor beta chains from one sample in a study of blood T cells in healthy people across ages. One entry per CDR3 protein, called by TCRdb with MiXCR from the 5' RACE reads. Among about 650,000 distinct CDR3 sequences, roughly 30% were seen once, and the ten largest hold roughly 14%. What was sequenced was blood. These receptors came from a woman over 75 in good health. The CDR3 runs from the conserved cysteine through the conserved F or W. Fields, in order: D gene, clone size, J gene, V gene, CDR3 protein, CDR3 DNA. D genes are given only for firm matches. The size of a clone is reported for some rows only, either as once, few or many, or as a class for expanded clones.

D: .; size: many; J: TRBJ2-5; V: TRBV7-2; CDR3: CASNREETQYF; DNA: TGTGCCAGCAACAGGGAAGAGACCCAGTACTTC
D: TRBD1; size: .; J: TRBJ2-1; V: TRBV4-3; CDR3: CASSRDGRGPGEQFF; DNA: TGCGCCAGCAGCCGAGATGGTAGGGGGCCCGGTGAGCAGTTCTTC
D: .; size: .; J: TRBJ2-4; V: TRBV5-1; CDR3: CASSLVGSTTIQYF; DNA: TGCGCCAGCAGCTTGGTCGGGAGTACCACCATCCAGTACTTC
D: .; size: few; J: TRBJ1-1; V: TRBV2; CDR3: CASRTSNMNTEAFF; DNA: TGTGCCAGCAGAACCAGTAACATGAACACTGAAGCTTTCTTT
D: TRBD1; size: many; J: TRBJ2-1; V: TRBV9; CDR3: CASSVRGDRYNEQFF; DNA: TGTGCCAGCAGCGTCCGTGGGGACAGGTACAATGAGCAGTTCTTC
D: .; size: many; J: TRBJ1-5; V: TRBV6-6; CDR3: CASSRSLNQPQHF; DNA: TGTGCCAGCAGTAGGTCCCTCAATCAGCCCCAGCATTTT
D: TRBD2; size: many; J: TRBJ2-1; V: TRBV4-3; CDR3: CASSQDGTGTTYNEQFF; DNA: TGCGCCAGCAGCCAAGATGGCACCGGGACTACTTACAATGAGCAGTTCTTC
D: TRBD2; size: .; J: TRBJ2-7; V: TRBV20-1; CDR3: CSAGTSGVTYEQYF; DNA: TGCAGTGCTGGGACTAGCGGGGTTACCTACGAGCAGTACTTC
D: TRBD2; size: many; J: TRBJ2-3; V: TRBV11-2; CDR3: CASSPGLAGLSTDTQYF; DNA: TGTGCCAGCAGCCCCGGACTAGCGGGGCTCAGCACAGATACGCAGTATTTT
D: TRBD1; size: many; J: TRBJ2-7; V: TRBV6-5; CDR3: CASSYSGQASYEQYF; DNA: TGTGCCAGCAGTTACTCTGGACAGGCCTCCTACGAGCAGTACTTC
D: .; size: .; J: TRBJ2-7; V: TRBV2; CDR3: CAGRGVLSYEQYF; DNA: TGTGCCGGCAGGGGGGTCCTCTCCTACGAGCAGTACTTC
D: .; size: many; J: TRBJ2-3; V: TRBV5-1; CDR3: CASSLEGGRADTQYF; DNA: TGCGCCAGCAGCTTGGAGGGGGGCCGAGCAGATACGCAGTATTTT
D: .; size: few; J: TRBJ1-2; V: TRBV28; CDR3: CASSLILGRTGYTF; DNA: TGTGCCAGCAGCCTAATCCTTGGCAGGACTGGCTACACCTTC
D: .; size: .; J: TRBJ2-3; V: TRBV7-9; CDR3: CASSPSFTTDTQYF; DNA: TGTGCCAGCAGCCCATCGTTCACCACAGATACGCAGTATTTT
D: .; size: few; J: TRBJ2-2; V: TRBV2; CDR3: CASSELGSRTGELFF; DNA: TGTGCCAGCAGTGAATTAGGGTCGAGAACCGGGGAGCTGTTTTTT
D: .; size: many; J: TRBJ1-2; V: TRBV4-2; CDR3: CASSQDFRVGNYGYTF; DNA: TGTGCCAGCAGCCAAGATTTCAGGGTTGGTAACTATGGCTACACCTTC
D: TRBD2; size: many; J: TRBJ2-3; V: TRBV6-2/TRBV6-3; CDR3: CASSYPWTSGGAASTDTQYF; DNA: TGTGCCAGCAGTTACCCTTGGACTAGCGGGGGGGCTGCTAGCACAGATACGCAGTATTTT
D: TRBD2; size: .; J: TRBJ2-5; V: TRBV6-6; CDR3: CAHSAGGRETQYF; DNA: TGTGCCCACTCGGCGGGGGGAAGAGAGACCCAGTACTTC
D: TRBD1; size: .; J: TRBJ1-6; V: TRBV9; CDR3: CASSGDRGNSPLHF; DNA: TGTGCCAGCAGCGGGGACAGGGGAAATTCACCCCTCCACTTT
D: .; size: many; J: TRBJ1-4; V: TRBV28; CDR3: CASKGGINEKLFF; DNA: TGTGCCAGCAAAGGGGGGATTAATGAAAAACTGTTTTTT
D: TRBD2; size: many; J: TRBJ2-3; V: TRBV15; CDR3: CATSRAWTSGGPSDTQYF; DNA: TGTGCCACCAGCAGAGCTTGGACTAGCGGGGGGCCCTCGGATACGCAGTATTTT
D: .; size: few; J: TRBJ2-7; V: TRBV30; CDR3: CAWSAGFSYEQYF; DNA: TGTGCCTGGAGTGCAGGGTTCTCCTACGAGCAGTACTTC
D: TRBD2; size: .; J: TRBJ2-7; V: TRBV20-1; CDR3: CSAHDPSGGPLYEQYF; DNA: TGCAGTGCTCACGATCCTAGCGGGGGGCCCCTCTACGAGCAGTACTTC
D: .; size: many; J: TRBJ2-5; V: TRBV5-1; CDR3: CASSLAGQYQETQYF; DNA: TGCGCCAGCAGCTTGGCGGGGCAGTACCAAGAGACCCAGTACTTC
D: .; size: .; J: TRBJ1-5; V: TRBV28; CDR3: CASRFWLSNQPQHF; DNA: TGTGCCAGCAGATTTTGGTTAAGCAATCAGCCCCAGCATTTT
D: TRBD1; size: .; J: TRBJ2-3; V: TRBV4-2; CDR3: CASSQVGTGWTDTQYF; DNA: TGTGCCAGCAGCCAAGTGGGGACAGGGTGGACAGATACGCAGTATTTT
D: .; size: .; J: TRBJ2-5; V: TRBV7-2; CDR3: CASSLAVKETQYF; DNA: TGTGCCAGCAGCTTGGCGGTAAAAGAGACCCAGTACTTC
D: TRBD2; size: many; J: TRBJ2-3; V: TRBV4-1; CDR3: CASSQGFGLAGGPDSRSAQYF; DNA: TGCGCCAGCAGCCAAGGGTTCGGACTAGCGGGGGGCCCAGATTCCAGATCTGCTCAGTATTTT
D: TRBD1; size: many; J: TRBJ1-2; V: TRBV7-2; CDR3: CASSLLQGRIYGYTF; DNA: TGTGCCAGCAGCTTATTACAGGGGCGTATCTATGGCTACACCTTC
D: TRBD1; size: many; J: TRBJ2-6; V: TRBV29-1; CDR3: CSAETGAGANVLTF; DNA: TGCAGCGCAGAGACAGGGGCTGGGGCCAACGTCCTGACTTTC
D: TRBD1; size: many; J: TRBJ1-1; V: TRBV12-3/TRBV12-4; CDR3: CASTPTGSEAFF; DNA: TGTGCCAGCACCCCGACAGGGTCCGAAGCTTTCTTT
D: TRBD1; size: .; J: TRBJ1-2; V: TRBV7-2; CDR3: CASSLRPRDRGIGYTF; DNA: TGTGCCAGCAGCCTGCGACCTCGGGACAGGGGCATTGGCTACACCTTC
D: .; size: once; J: TRBJ2-1; V: TRBV4-2; CDR3: CASSQGEGDPYNEQFF; DNA: TGTGCCAGCAGCCAAGGTGAGGGAGACCCGTACAATGAGCAGTTCTTC
D: .; size: many; J: TRBJ1-2; V: TRBV20-1; CDR3: CSALQGFSTYGYTF; DNA: TGCAGTGCTCTACAGGGCTTCTCAACTTATGGCTACACCTTC
D: .; size: few; J: TRBJ1-1; V: TRBV19; CDR3: CASSHLAGRGNTEAFF; DNA: TGTGCCAGTAGCCACTTGGCAGGGCGGGGGAACACTGAAGCTTTCTTT
D: .; size: .; J: TRBJ2-5; V: TRBV5-1; CDR3: CASGQNDRSKETQYF; DNA: TGCGCCAGCGGCCAAAACGACAGGTCAAAGGAGACCCAGTACTTC
D: .; size: .; J: TRBJ2-5; V: TRBV7-3; CDR3: CASSLNGQQETQYF; DNA: TGTGCCAGCAGCCTAAATGGACAGCAAGAGACCCAGTACTTC
D: TRBD2; size: many; J: TRBJ2-1; V: TRBV29-1; CDR3: CSVEVGGGVQTNEQFF; DNA: TGCAGCGTCGAAGTTGGCGGGGGGGTCCAGACCAATGAGCAGTTCTTC
D: .; size: few; J: TRBJ2-1; V: TRBV30; CDR3: CAYDTGAAYNEQFF; DNA: TGTGCCTACGACACAGGTGCTGCCTACAATGAGCAGTTCTTC
D: .; size: many; J: TRBJ2-1; V: TRBV20-1; CDR3: CSARDPPPRGNEQFF; DNA: TGCAGTGCTAGAGATCCCCCACCCCGGGGCAATGAGCAGTTCTTC
D: TRBD1; size: many; J: TRBJ1-2; V: TRBV10-3; CDR3: CAISVMTGGYGYTF; DNA: TGTGCCATCAGTGTGATGACAGGGGGATATGGCTACACCTTC
D: .; size: .; J: TRBJ1-5; V: TRBV30; CDR3: CAWSSRGGNQPQHF; DNA: TGTGCCTGGAGTAGTCGGGGTGGCAATCAGCCCCAGCATTTT
D: .; size: many; J: TRBJ2-7; V: TRBV13; CDR3: CASSLSGLYEQYF; DNA: TGTGCCAGCAGCTTATCAGGGCTATACGAGCAGTACTTC
D: TRBD1; size: .; J: TRBJ2-5; V: TRBV28; CDR3: CASSRRDRVETQYF; DNA: TGTGCCAGCAGTAGACGGGACAGGGTGGAGACCCAGTACTTC
D: TRBD1; size: .; J: TRBJ1-5; V: TRBV6-1; CDR3: CASFKGQGYHPQHF; DNA: TGTGCCAGCTTTAAAGGACAGGGGTATCATCCCCAGCATTTT
D: TRBD1; size: many; J: TRBJ2-3; V: TRBV5-1; CDR3: CASSLWTGATDTQYF; DNA: TGCGCCAGCAGCTTGTGGACAGGGGCCACAGATACGCAGTATTTT
D: .; size: few; J: TRBJ1-1; V: TRBV11-2; CDR3: CASSLVRAGTEAFF; DNA: TGTGCCAGCAGCTTAGTCAGGGCGGGCACTGAAGCTTTCTTT
D: TRBD1; size: few; J: TRBJ1-1; V: TRBV5-1; CDR3: CASSRTGENTEVFF; DNA: TGCGCCAGCAGCCGGACAGGAGAGAACACTGAAGTTTTCTTT
D: TRBD1; size: many; J: TRBJ2-7; V: TRBV20-1; CDR3: CSARDGGTGPYEQYF; DNA: TGCAGTGCTAGAGATGGGGGGACAGGCCCCTACGAGCAGTACTTC
D: .; size: few; J: TRBJ1-1; V: TRBV10-3; CDR3: CAISGPGPEAFF; DNA: TGTGCCATCAGCGGTCCGGGACCTGAAGCTTTCTTT